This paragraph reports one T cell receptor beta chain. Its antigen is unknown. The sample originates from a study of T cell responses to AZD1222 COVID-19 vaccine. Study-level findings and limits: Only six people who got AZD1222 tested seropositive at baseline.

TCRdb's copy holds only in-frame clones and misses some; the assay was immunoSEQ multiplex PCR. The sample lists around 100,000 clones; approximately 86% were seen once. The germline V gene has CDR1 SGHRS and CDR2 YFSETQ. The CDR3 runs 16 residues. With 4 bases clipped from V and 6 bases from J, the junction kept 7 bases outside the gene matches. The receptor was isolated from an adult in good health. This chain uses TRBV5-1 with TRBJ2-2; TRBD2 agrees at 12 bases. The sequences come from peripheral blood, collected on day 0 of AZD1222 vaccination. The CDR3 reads CASSPLAGGPSGELFF. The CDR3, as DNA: TGCGCCAGCAGCCCCCTAGCGGGAGGGCCCTCCGGGGAGCTGTTTTTT. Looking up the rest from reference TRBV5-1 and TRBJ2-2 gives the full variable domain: KAGVTQTPRYLIKTRGQQVTLSCSPISGHRSVSWYQQTPGQGLQFLFEYFSETQRNKGNFPGRFSGRQFSNSRSEMNVSTLELGDSALYLCASSPLAGGPSGELFFGEGSRLTVL.